The clone carrying this T cell receptor (beta chain) was observed a handful of times. In the authors' workflow: Cell counts per sample came from amplifying reference gene primers. Repertoires were generated with immunoSEQ multiplex PCR, while TCRdb's copy carries only in-frame clones and drops some. The V and J calls and clone size were taken over from that table, and D and trimming were inferred from the DNA. The sample carries roughly 280,000 clones, around 90% recorded once. The CDR3 consists of 17 residues. Germline CDR1 SGHAT, CDR2 FQNNGV. V was shortened by 11 bases and J by 0 bases, with 20 bases between the two germline ends. This specimen comes from a study of blood T cell repertoires in COVID-19. Study background: From the United States, Italy and Spain came samples of acute and convalescent COVID-19. T cells, B-cell-depleted T cells, or PBMCs supplied cDNA or gDNA.

The gene calls are TRBV11-2 and TRBJ1-6; no reliable D call. The origin of this receptor is a woman between 45 and 60 years old who had recovered from COVID-19. Sequenced material: peripheral blood. The chain's CDR3 is CARICARERSYNSPLHF. The DNA for the CDR3 is TGTGCCCGAATATGCGCGAGGGAGCGCTCCTATAATTCACCCCTCCACTTT.